The entry that follows covers one T cell receptor (beta chain) sequence. What it binds is not known. The CDR3 runs to 15 residues. Germline lookup yields CDR1 SGDLS and CDR2 YYNGEE. Trimming at V came to 4 bases and at J to 1 base, leaving 5 bases not matched to a gene. PCR was performed using 60 Vbeta and 13 Jbeta primers. Some clones are missing from TCRdb's copy, which holds only in-frame ones; the method was immunoSEQ multiplex PCR. Altogether some 250,000 clones are present, about 80% being singletons, with the ten largest covering 4.5% to 6%. The source of the sample is a study of cytomegalovirus exposure and HLA in healthy donors. Study-wide points: Cytomegalovirus-associated status was assigned to some 160 TCR beta chains. V- and J-gene trimming of TCR beta was linked (in a later analysis) to a missense DCLRE1C variant. Using a false discovery rate of 0.05, a later analysis showed that 16,951 TCR beta sequences were associated with HLA alleles.

The source of this sequence is a woman in her thirties or forties in good health and CMV-seropositive. The chain is built from TRBV9 and TRBJ1-1; 9 bases agree with TRBD1. Material for sequencing was PBMCs. For the CDR3, the DNA is TGTGCCAGCAGCTTGTGGACAGGGGAGAACACTGAAGCTTTCTTT. This sequence encodes CASSLWTGENTEAFF.